This record covers a single T cell receptor (beta chain). The antigen is undetermined. Every subset had its genomic DNA shared out evenly among several immunoSEQ plates. Libraries were prepared by immunoSEQ multiplex PCR; TCRdb keeps only in-frame clonotypes and omits some of them. Among hundreds of thousands of clones listed, less than 80% were seen once. The data are from a study of shared clonotypes between healthy human individuals. The study's findings and limits: Some naive CD4 clonotypes, around 5%, turned up in common across several donors. Memory subsets had estimated richness that was generally smaller than that of naive subsets.

CDR1 is MDHEN, CDR2 SYDVKM, per germline. CDR3 size: 13 residues. The V gene lost 5 bases and the J gene lost 0 bases, with 5 bases spanning the gap. This sequence originates from a woman aged 25 to 39 in good health. The gene calls are TRBV28 and TRBJ1-3; D remains ambiguous. Sequencing used memory CD4+ T cells sorted from blood. Noted subset: CD45RA-negative fraction. CDR3 sequence reads: CASSRDSGNTIYF. CDR3 DNA: TGTGCCAGCAGTCGGGACTCTGGAAACACCATATATTTT.